The rows below give T cell receptor beta chains drawn from one sample of a study of technical replicates of blood from a few donors. Sequencing was performed with immunoSEQ multiplex PCR; in TCRdb, only in-frame clones are kept and a portion is missing. This sample carries about 80,000 clones, around 94% of them seen once, and the ten largest clones take roughly 0.38%. The sequenced material came from T cells isolated from PBMCs. Source of these receptors: a human donor in good health. The CDR3 runs from the conserved cysteine through the conserved F or W. Fields, in order: D gene, J gene, V gene, clone size, CDR3 protein, CDR3 DNA. The D gene is left open where the match is weak. Size values are once, few and many counts, or a class for expanded clones, and some rows have none.

D gene: TRBD1
J gene: TRBJ1-4
V gene: TRBV2
clone size: -
CDR3 protein: CASKRDRDDEKLFF
CDR3 DNA: TGTGCCAGCAAAAGAGACAGGGATGATGAAAAACTGTTTTTT

D gene: -
J gene: TRBJ2-5
V gene: TRBV7-3
clone size: few
CDR3 protein: CASSCRDYQETQYF
CDR3 DNA: TGTGCCAGCAGCTGTCGGGACTACCAAGAGACCCAGTACTTC

D gene: -
J gene: TRBJ2-7
V gene: TRBV10-3
clone size: -
CDR3 protein: CAISGAETYEQYF
CDR3 DNA: TGTGCCATCTCAGGGGCCGAAACCTACGAGCAGTACTTC

D gene: TRBD2
J gene: TRBJ2-2
V gene: TRBV30
clone size: -
CDR3 protein: CAWSMGLAGAGGELFF
CDR3 DNA: TGTGCCTGGAGCATGGGACTAGCGGGAGCAGGCGGGGAGCTGTTTTTT

D gene: TRBD2
J gene: TRBJ2-1
V gene: TRBV27
clone size: -
CDR3 protein: CASSSLGAGVNEQFF
CDR3 DNA: TGTGCCAGCAGTTCCCTGGGAGCGGGAGTCAATGAGCAGTTCTTC

D gene: -
J gene: TRBJ1-3
V gene: TRBV18
clone size: few
CDR3 protein: CASSPLPGEGNTIYF
CDR3 DNA: TGTGCCAGCTCACCATTGCCAGGGGAAGGAAACACCATATATTTT

D gene: TRBD2
J gene: TRBJ2-5
V gene: TRBV27
clone size: once
CDR3 protein: CASSLLPSGRGETQYF
CDR3 DNA: TGTGCCAGCAGTTTACTCCCCAGCGGGAGGGGGGAGACCCAGTACTTC

D gene: -
J gene: TRBJ2-3
V gene: TRBV4-1
clone size: once
CDR3 protein: CASSHTERELTDTQYF
CDR3 DNA: TGCGCCAGCAGCCATACTGAGAGGGAGCTAACAGATACGCAGTATTTT

D gene: TRBD1
J gene: TRBJ1-5
V gene: TRBV2
clone size: -
CDR3 protein: CASSRQGGNQPQHF
CDR3 DNA: TGTGCCAGCAGTCGACAGGGGGGCAATCAGCCCCAGCATTTT

D gene: -
J gene: TRBJ2-7
V gene: TRBV7-9
clone size: -
CDR3 protein: CAILAGYEQYF
CDR3 DNA: TGTGCCATTTTGGCGGGCTACGAGCAGTACTTC

D gene: -
J gene: TRBJ1-2
V gene: TRBV9
clone size: -
CDR3 protein: CASGGGHYGYTF
CDR3 DNA: TGTGCCAGCGGCGGAGGTCACTATGGCTACACCTTC

D gene: -
J gene: TRBJ1-5
V gene: TRBV25-1
clone size: -
CDR3 protein: CASSEEFSNQPQHF
CDR3 DNA: TGTGCCAGCAGTGAAGAGTTCAGCAATCAGCCCCAGCATTTT

D gene: TRBD2
J gene: TRBJ2-3
V gene: TRBV5-4
clone size: -
CDR3 protein: CASSEPGLLTDTQYF
CDR3 DNA: TGTGCCAGCAGCGAACCGGGACTATTAACAGATACGCAGTATTTT

D gene: -
J gene: TRBJ1-1
V gene: TRBV4-1
clone size: few
CDR3 protein: CASSQDRGNTEAFF
CDR3 DNA: TGCGCCAGCAGCCAAGATAGGGGGAACACTGAAGCTTTCTTT

D gene: -
J gene: TRBJ1-2
V gene: TRBV4-1
clone size: -
CDR3 protein: CASSQDLTTTYHGYTF
CDR3 DNA: TGCGCCAGCAGCCAAGATTTGACAACCACTTACCATGGCTACACCTTC

D gene: -
J gene: TRBJ2-1
V gene: TRBV28
clone size: once
CDR3 protein: CASSFSVEQFF
CDR3 DNA: TGTGCCAGCAGTTTCTCTGTGGAGCAGTTCTTC

D gene: TRBD1
J gene: TRBJ2-7
V gene: TRBV27
clone size: -
CDR3 protein: CASSLGTGIYEQYF
CDR3 DNA: TGTGCCAGCAGTTTAGGGACAGGGATCTACGAGCAGTACTTC

D gene: -
J gene: TRBJ2-4
V gene: TRBV18
clone size: -
CDR3 protein: CASSRSGRNIQYF
CDR3 DNA: TGTGCCAGCTCACGATCGGGAAGAAACATTCAGTACTTC

D gene: -
J gene: TRBJ1-2
V gene: TRBV27
clone size: once
CDR3 protein: CASSHSRGGFSGYTF
CDR3 DNA: TGTGCCAGCAGTCACTCCCGCGGGGGGTTTAGTGGCTACACCTTC

D gene: -
J gene: TRBJ1-5
V gene: TRBV7-9
clone size: -
CDR3 protein: CASSLMGALNQPQHF
CDR3 DNA: TGTGCCAGCAGCTTAATGGGGGCTTTGAACCAGCCCCAGCATTTT

D gene: TRBD2
J gene: TRBJ2-3
V gene: TRBV4-2
clone size: -
CDR3 protein: CASSPDPPGGRDTDTQYF
CDR3 DNA: TGTGCCAGCAGCCCAGACCCCCCTGGCGGGAGGGACACAGATACGCAGTATTTT

D gene: TRBD1
J gene: TRBJ2-7
V gene: TRBV7-9
clone size: -
CDR3 protein: CASSLFGGTGDEQYF
CDR3 DNA: TGTGCCAGCAGCTTATTCGGAGGGACAGGGGACGAGCAGTACTTC

D gene: TRBD2
J gene: TRBJ2-7
V gene: TRBV9
clone size: once
CDR3 protein: CASSADRGLAGGSSYEQYF
CDR3 DNA: TGTGCCAGCAGCGCAGACAGGGGCCTAGCGGGAGGGAGCTCCTACGAGCAGTACTTC

D gene: -
J gene: TRBJ2-1
V gene: TRBV7-8
clone size: -
CDR3 protein: CASSVQQGNTYNEQFF
CDR3 DNA: TGTGCCAGCAGCGTACAACAGGGTAACACCTACAATGAGCAGTTCTTC

D gene: -
J gene: TRBJ2-3
V gene: TRBV27
clone size: -
CDR3 protein: CASSLLFGASTDTQYF
CDR3 DNA: TGTGCCAGCAGTTTACTGTTTGGGGCTAGCACAGATACGCAGTATTTT

D gene: TRBD1
J gene: TRBJ2-4
V gene: TRBV28
clone size: -
CDR3 protein: CASSFDRELAKNIQYF
CDR3 DNA: TGTGCCAGCAGTTTTGACAGGGAGTTAGCCAAAAACATTCAGTACTTC

D gene: -
J gene: TRBJ1-1
V gene: TRBV18
clone size: once
CDR3 protein: CASSPYRSTEAFF
CDR3 DNA: TGTGCCAGCTCACCATATCGTAGCACTGAAGCTTTCTTT

D gene: TRBD1
J gene: TRBJ1-2
V gene: TRBV6-5
clone size: -
CDR3 protein: CASSPHPTGEYGYTF
CDR3 DNA: TGTGCCAGCAGCCCCCACCCGACAGGGGAATATGGCTACACCTTC

D gene: -
J gene: TRBJ2-5
V gene: TRBV11-1
clone size: -
CDR3 protein: CASSLTGSQETQYF
CDR3 DNA: TGTGCCAGCAGCCTTACGGGTTCCCAAGAGACCCAGTACTTC

D gene: -
J gene: TRBJ2-5
V gene: TRBV28
clone size: -
CDR3 protein: CASSSVGQIQETQYF
CDR3 DNA: TGTGCCAGCAGTTCCGTTGGACAGATACAAGAGACCCAGTACTTC

D gene: -
J gene: TRBJ2-3
V gene: TRBV18
clone size: -
CDR3 protein: CASSPLQQGTDTQYF
CDR3 DNA: TGTGCCAGCTCACCACTTCAACAGGGCACAGATACGCAGTATTTT

D gene: -
J gene: TRBJ1-2
V gene: TRBV21-1
clone size: -
CDR3 protein: CASSKERGTGLYYGYTF
CDR3 DNA: TGTGCCAGCAGCAAAGAAAGAGGCACCGGCCTCTACTATGGCTACACCTTC

D gene: TRBD2
J gene: TRBJ2-1
V gene: TRBV4-1
clone size: -
CDR3 protein: CASSQQRGRVQFF
CDR3 DNA: TGCGCCAGCAGCCAACAACGAGGGAGGGTGCAGTTCTTC

D gene: TRBD1
J gene: TRBJ1-2
V gene: TRBV7-9
clone size: -
CDR3 protein: CASSDPGPSGTGDYGYTF
CDR3 DNA: TGTGCCAGCAGCGACCCTGGACCCTCCGGGACAGGTGACTATGGCTACACCTTC

D gene: TRBD1
J gene: TRBJ1-4
V gene: TRBV5-1
clone size: -
CDR3 protein: CASSPRGQGEKLFF
CDR3 DNA: TGCGCCAGCAGCCCGAGGGGGCAGGGAGAAAAACTGTTTTTT

D gene: -
J gene: TRBJ2-6
V gene: TRBV19
clone size: -
CDR3 protein: CASSSLPGANVLTF
CDR3 DNA: TGTGCCAGTAGTTCACTCCCTGGGGCCAACGTCCTGACTTTC

D gene: TRBD2
J gene: TRBJ2-3
V gene: TRBV27
clone size: -
CDR3 protein: CASSGLAGADTQYF
CDR3 DNA: TGTGCCAGCAGTGGACTAGCGGGCGCAGATACGCAGTATTTT

D gene: -
J gene: TRBJ1-1
V gene: TRBV6-5
clone size: -
CDR3 protein: CASIRVWGHTEAFF
CDR3 DNA: TGTGCCAGCATCCGTGTTTGGGGGCACACTGAAGCTTTCTTT

D gene: TRBD1
J gene: TRBJ2-3
V gene: TRBV18
clone size: -
CDR3 protein: CASSSQGASDTQYF
CDR3 DNA: TGTGCCAGCTCATCACAGGGGGCCTCAGATACGCAGTATTTT

D gene: TRBD2
J gene: TRBJ2-2
V gene: TRBV27
clone size: -
CDR3 protein: CASSSLAGVNTGELFF
CDR3 DNA: TGTGCCAGCAGTTCCCTAGCGGGAGTTAACACCGGGGAGCTGTTTTTT

D gene: TRBD1
J gene: TRBJ1-4
V gene: TRBV9
clone size: -
CDR3 protein: CASSVAQGAFEKLFF
CDR3 DNA: TGTGCCAGCAGCGTAGCGCAGGGGGCATTTGAAAAACTGTTTTTT

D gene: -
J gene: TRBJ1-1
V gene: TRBV27
clone size: -
CDR3 protein: CASSNYRQEAFF
CDR3 DNA: TGTGCCAGCAGTAATTACCGACAGGAAGCTTTCTTT

D gene: -
J gene: TRBJ1-1
V gene: TRBV19
clone size: few
CDR3 protein: CASSPGMNTEAFF
CDR3 DNA: TGTGCCAGTAGTCCGGGGATGAACACTGAAGCTTTCTTT

D gene: -
J gene: TRBJ2-7
V gene: TRBV19
clone size: -
CDR3 protein: CASNEQYF
CDR3 DNA: TGTGCCAGCAACGAGCAGTACTTC